This is a list of T cell receptor beta chains from one sample in a study of OX40 agonist ivuxolimab in advanced cancers. Here immunoSEQ multiplex PCR was the method, and the copy in TCRdb shows in-frame clones only, minus some. Of some 51,000 clones in the sample, around 87% were seen once. Sequenced material: CD4+ or CD8+ T cells sorted from blood, taken in a trial of the OX40 agonist ivuxolimab. The receptors were gathered from an adult with an advanced solid tumor such as melanoma, head and neck, liver or kidney cancer. CDR3s include the opening cysteine and the closing phenylalanine or tryptophan. D genes are given only for firm matches. A clone size is listed for some rows: how often the clone was seen (once, few, many), or a class if it is expanded.

cdr3_length | j_call | clone_size | d_call | v_call | cdr3_nt | cdr3_aa
15 | TRBJ1-1 | NA | NA | TRBV4-1 | TGCGCCAGCAGCCAACCGACGACAGGAGGAACTGAAGCTTTCTTT | CASSQPTTGGTEAFF
16 | TRBJ2-1 | NA | NA | TRBV4-2 | TGTGCCAGCAGTCTCGGGACGGGCCCTTTGAAGTATGAGCAGTTCTTC | CASSLGTGPLKYEQFF
16 | TRBJ1-1 | NA | NA | TRBV18 | TGTGCCAGCTCCCCTAGTTTCGGACAGTTGAACACTGAAGCTTTCTTT | CASSPSFGQLNTEAFF
13 | TRBJ2-7 | NA | TRBD2 | TRBV10-2 | TGCGCCAGCAAGGCGGGAGGTGTCTACGAGCAGTACTTC | CASKAGGVYEQYF
15 | TRBJ1-1 | NA | NA | TRBV5-1 | TGCGCCAGCAGCAACGGGCTAGGGGCGAGGACTGAAGCTTTCTTT | CASSNGLGARTEAFF
14 | TRBJ1-5 | NA | TRBD1 | TRBV28 | TGTGCCAGCAATGGCGGGACAGGCAATCAGCCCCAGCATTTT | CASNGGTGNQPQHF
16 | TRBJ2-3 | NA | TRBD2 | TRBV28 | TGTGCCAGCAGGGGGATTCTAGCGGCCAACCGGGATACGCAGTATTTT | CASRGILAANRDTQYF
14 | TRBJ1-5 | NA | NA | TRBV6-1 | TGTGCCAGCAGGGTCACAGGAGGCAATCAGCCCCAGCATTTT | CASRVTGGNQPQHF
19 | TRBJ1-5 | NA | TRBD1 | TRBV4-1 | TGCGCCAGCAGCCAGGAACCCCCCACCGGGACAGCAAACAATCAGCCCCAGCATTTT | CASSQEPPTGTANNQPQHF
16 | TRBJ1-4 | NA | NA | TRBV14 | TGTGCCAGCAGCCAAGGGCCACGCGGAACTAATGAAAAACTGTTTTTT | CASSQGPRGTNEKLFF
14 | TRBJ1-4 | NA | TRBD1 | TRBV6-5 | TGTGCCAGCAGGAGGGGACAGCGGAATGAAAAACTGTTTTTT | CASRRGQRNEKLFF
15 | TRBJ2-7 | NA | NA | TRBV5-1 | TGCGCCAGCAGCTTTACAGGGTCTCAGACCTACGAGCAGTACTTC | CASSFTGSQTYEQYF
15 | TRBJ1-1 | NA | NA | TRBV14 | TGTGCCAGCAGCCAACTTACAGGTCAGAACACTGAAGCTTTCTTT | CASSQLTGQNTEAFF
17 | TRBJ1-1 | NA | NA | TRBV18 | TGTGCCAGCTCACCACGACCCGAGGACAGTCACATGAACACGGCTTTCTTT | CASSPRPEDSHMNTAFF
16 | TRBJ2-3 | NA | TRBD2 | TRBV28 | TGTGCCAGCAGTTCACGGACTAGCGGGATAAAGGATACGCAGTATTTT | CASSSRTSGIKDTQYF
13 | TRBJ1-2 | NA | NA | TRBV7-3 | TGTGCCAGCAGCCCGGGGCGAGAATATGGCTACACCTTC | CASSPGREYGYTF
14 | TRBJ2-2 | NA | NA | TRBV2 | TGTGCCAGCAGTGAACCAGGGAACACCGGGGAGCTGTTTTTT | CASSEPGNTGELFF
14 | TRBJ1-2 | NA | NA | TRBV5-1 | TGCGCCAGCAGCCCTGCCTTGGGGGACTATGGCTACACCTTC | CASSPALGDYGYTF
13 | TRBJ1-2 | NA | NA | TRBV11-2 | TGTGCCAGCCGAGGGGCGACTAACTATGGCTACACCTTC | CASRGATNYGYTF
15 | TRBJ2-1 | NA | TRBD2 | TRBV6-6 | TGTGCCAGCAGGTCGGGAGGGGGGTACTACAATGAGCAGTTCTTC | CASRSGGGYYNEQFF
15 | TRBJ1-3 | once | NA | TRBV18 | TGTGCCAGCACTGACACCCGCGCCTCTGGAAACACCATATATTTT | CASTDTRASGNTIYF
13 | TRBJ2-5 | NA | NA | TRBV5-1 | TGCGCCAGCAGCTTCGGCAGCCAAGAGACCCAGTACTTC | CASSFGSQETQYF
17 | TRBJ1-5 | NA | NA | TRBV6-1 | TGTGCCAGCAGTGATTCCGTCCTGGCAAGGAGCAATCAGCCCCAGCATTTT | CASSDSVLARSNQPQHF
15 | TRBJ2-7 | once | NA | TRBV19 | TGTGCCAGTAGTCAACGGGACTCCCCAACCTACGAGCAGTACTTC | CASSQRDSPTYEQYF
18 | TRBJ2-2 | NA | TRBD1 | TRBV28 | TGTGCCAGCAGTCAACTCCTAGGACAGGGAAATGATCACGGGGAGCTGTTTTTT | CASSQLLGQGNDHGELFF
16 | TRBJ2-7 | NA | TRBD2 | TRBV12-5 | TGTGCTAGTGGTTTTTCTACTAGCGGGAGAACCTACGAGCAGTACTTC | CASGFSTSGRTYEQYF
13 | TRBJ1-5 | once | NA | TRBV29-1 | TGCAGCGTTGGTAGGGATAGCAATCAGCCCCAGCATTTT | CSVGRDSNQPQHF
15 | TRBJ1-6 | NA | NA | TRBV9 | TGTGCCAGCAGCGTAGACGGGGGTTGGAATTCACCCCTCCACTTT | CASSVDGGWNSPLHF
13 | TRBJ2-5 | once | NA | TRBV5-6 | TGTGCCAGCAGCTCGGGACTTGAGGAGACCCAGTACTTC | CASSSGLEETQYF
15 | TRBJ2-5 | NA | NA | TRBV7-9 | TGTGCCAGCAGCTTATGGACAAGAAGGAAAGAGACCCAGTACTTC | CASSLWTRRKETQYF
14 | TRBJ2-5 | NA | TRBD1 | TRBV9 | TGTGCCAGCAGCGTAGGACAGGGGGAGGAGACCCAGTACTTC | CASSVGQGEETQYF
15 | TRBJ1-4 | NA | NA | TRBV9 | TGTGCCAGCAGCGTTCGCCCAGATCCTAATGAAAAACTGTTTTTT | CASSVRPDPNEKLFF
14 | TRBJ2-5 | NA | NA | TRBV5-1 | TGCGCCAGCTGGACCGCGGGGGCGGGAGAGACCCAGTACTTC | CASWTAGAGETQYF
15 | TRBJ1-2 | NA | TRBD1 | TRBV4-1 | TGCGCCAGCAGCCAAAACTCCGGACAGGGCGTAGGCTACACCTTC | CASSQNSGQGVGYTF
15 | TRBJ2-5 | NA | TRBD2 | TRBV15 | TGTGCCACCAGCAGAAGTCTAGCGGGCCAAGAGACCCAGTACTTC | CATSRSLAGQETQYF
16 | TRBJ2-3 | NA | NA | TRBV9 | TGTGCCAGCAGTCTCCTTAGGCAGGGAGGCACAGATACGCAGTATTTT | CASSLLRQGGTDTQYF
13 | TRBJ2-7 | NA | NA | TRBV28 | TGTGCCAGCAGTTTCCTTGGGGCCTACGAGCAGTACTTC | CASSFLGAYEQYF
15 | TRBJ2-1 | NA | TRBD2 | TRBV5-1 | TGCGCCAGCAGCTTGGCCGCGAAGGGGAGGGATGAGCAGTTCTTC | CASSLAAKGRDEQFF
18 | TRBJ2-1 | NA | TRBD2 | TRBV27 | TGTGCCAGCAGTTCCGACCGGACTAGCGGGAGGGCCTCGAATGAGCAGTTCTTC | CASSSDRTSGRASNEQFF
15 | TRBJ2-7 | few | TRBD1 | TRBV28 | TGTGCCAGCACCAACTGGGGACAGGGGGACTACGAGCAGTACTTC | CASTNWGQGDYEQYF
14 | TRBJ2-7 | few | TRBD2 | TRBV28 | TGTGCCAGTAGAGGGGCGGGAGTTAGCTACGAGCAGTACTTC | CASRGAGVSYEQYF
15 | TRBJ2-7 | NA | NA | TRBV30 | TGTGCCTGGAGTGTACTGGGCAGGGAGTCGTCCGAGCAGTACTTC | CAWSVLGRESSEQYF
15 | TRBJ2-1 | few | TRBD2 | TRBV5-1 | TGCGCCAGCAGCCCAGGGACTAGCGGCTACAATGAGCAGTTCTTC | CASSPGTSGYNEQFF
17 | TRBJ2-1 | NA | TRBD2 | TRBV5-6 | TGTGCCAGCAGCTTGGCCCGACTAGCGGGAGGGCCGGGTGAGCAGTTCTTC | CASSLARLAGGPGEQFF
16 | TRBJ1-3 | once | NA | TRBV6-1 | TGTGCCAGCAGTGATCCCGCAGGGCACTCTGGAAACACCATATATTTT | CASSDPAGHSGNTIYF
14 | TRBJ1-5 | NA | NA | TRBV19 | TGTGCCAGTAGTATACCCCGGGATAATCAGCCCCAGCATTTT | CASSIPRDNQPQHF
15 | TRBJ2-7 | NA | TRBD2 | TRBV15 | TGTGCCACCAGCAGAGGGGCTAGCGGGAGTAACGAGCAGTACTTC | CATSRGASGSNEQYF
14 | TRBJ1-5 | NA | NA | TRBV28 | TGTGCCACCCTGAAGGTCTTGGGCAATCAGCCCCAGCATTTT | CATLKVLGNQPQHF
17 | TRBJ1-1 | NA | TRBD1 | TRBV5-8 | TGTGCCAGCAGCCCCAGCTGGGGACAGCTAAGGCACACTGAAGCTTTCTTT | CASSPSWGQLRHTEAFF
15 | TRBJ2-2 | NA | NA | TRBV7-9 | TGTGCCAGCAGCCGCCGGGACGGAGGATCCGGGGAGCTGTTTTTT | CASSRRDGGSGELFF
21 | TRBJ2-1 | NA | NA | TRBV5-1 | TGCGCCAGCAGCTTGTCTTTTCGGTTTTCTCGGGGTAGAAGCTCCTACAATGAGCAGTTCTTC | CASSLSFRFSRGRSSYNEQFF
16 | TRBJ2-1 | once | TRBD2 | TRBV28 | TGTGCCAGCAGTTCCTTGACTAGCGGGAGGGCCAATGAGCAGTTCTTC | CASSSLTSGRANEQFF
15 | TRBJ1-2 | NA | NA | TRBV2 | TGTGCCAGCAGTGTGATCTTCAACCCTAACTATGGCTACACCTTC | CASSVIFNPNYGYTF
13 | TRBJ2-5 | once | NA | TRBV6-1 | TGTGCCAGCAGTGAAGCTACTCTCCAGACCCAGTACTTC | CASSEATLQTQYF
14 | TRBJ2-1 | NA | NA | TRBV5-1 | TGCGCCAGCAGCTTGGGAGGGTCTTCGTATGAGCAGTTCTTC | CASSLGGSSYEQFF
13 | TRBJ1-1 | NA | NA | TRBV30 | TGTGCCGGAGAGGGGGGGGCATACACTGAAGCTTTCTTT | CAGEGGAYTEAFF
15 | TRBJ2-7 | once | TRBD1 | TRBV9 | TGTGCCAGCAGCCTTTCCGGACAGGGCTTCTACGAGCAGTACTTC | CASSLSGQGFYEQYF